These 21 T cell receptor beta chains originate from one sample sequenced in a study of cytomegalovirus exposure and HLA in healthy donors. Primers included in the PCR were 60 Vbeta and 13 Jbeta primers. Sequenced by immunoSEQ multiplex PCR; TCRdb stores in-frame clones only, minus some. The repertoire holds around 86,000 clones, 75% to 80% seen once, with approximately 6.5% in the top ten. The sample comprised PBMCs. The receptors come from a female donor in good health and CMV-seronegative.

The chain combines TRBV15 with TRBJ1-1; D is undetermined. The CDR3 length is 14 residues. V lost 1 base, J lost 5 bases, and 11 bases lay in between. Germline V gene lookup returns CDR1 LNHNV and CDR2 YYDKDF (reference sequence). The CDR3 is CATSRVGEQTEAFF. CDR3 bases: TGTGCCACCAGCAGAGTTGGGGAGCAGACTGAAGCTTTCTTT. Supplemented by reference TRBV15 and TRBJ1-1, the full variable domain reads DAMVIQNPRYQVTQFGKPVTLSCSQTLNHNVMYWYQQKSSQAPKLLFHYYDKDFNNEADTPDNFQSRRPNTSFCFLDIRSPGLGDTAMYLCATSRVGEQTEAFFGQGTRLTVV.

CDR3 amino acids: CASSLGASSTDTQYF. DNA of the CDR3: TGTGCCAGCAGCTTGGGGGCGTCTAGCACAGATACGCAGTATTTT. The V gene is TRBV5-6, the J gene TRBJ2-3; D is unresolved. The CDR3 runs 15 residues. Germline V gene data show CDR1 as SGHDT and CDR2 as YYEEEE. Trimming cost V 0 bases and J 0 bases, with 8 bases left between them.

This chain links TRBV27 with TRBJ2-7, with 11 bases fitting TRBD2. With 6 bases clipped from V and 6 bases from J, the junction kept 4 bases outside the gene matches. Germline V gene data show CDR1 as MNHEY and CDR2 as SMNVEV (reference sequence). The CDR3 runs to 13 residues. In DNA, the CDR3 is TGTGCCAGCAGACTAGCGGGAGAAAGCGAGCAGTACTTC. Its translation is CASRLAGESEQYF.

This rearrangement joins TRBV5-1 to TRBJ2-2, with D perhaps matching TRBD2 (6 bases). Trimming stripped 0 bases from V and 3 bases from J, with 12 bases between. The germline V gene has CDR1 SGHRS and CDR2 YFSETQ. The CDR3 spans 16 residues. As DNA, the CDR3 is TGCGCCAGCAGCTTGGAAAGCGGAGGGGACACCGGGGAGCTGTTTTTT. Protein product: CASSLESGGDTGELFF.

In this sample, this clone turned up a few times. V gene TRBV2 combines with J gene TRBJ2-7; D unresolved. V lost 7 bases and J 6 bases, leaving 10 bases between the germline ends. CDR3 length equals 11 residues. Germline assignment: CDR1 SNHLY and CDR2 FYNNEI. The CDR3 loop is CASILGPEQYF. Written as DNA, the CDR3 is TGTGCCAGCATACTGGGCCCCGAGCAGTACTTC.

The J gene is TRBJ2-7, the V gene TRBV5-1; 11 bases fit TRBD2. V trimming: 4 bases; J trimming: 8 bases; junction bases outside the gene matches: 8. The CDR3 is 14 residues long. Germline V gene lookup returns CDR1 SGHRS and CDR2 YFSETQ. CDR3 amino acids: CASSLGLAAVKQYF. The CDR3 nucleotides read TGCGCCAGCAGCCTGGGACTAGCGGCGGTAAAGCAGTACTTC. Filled out from reference TRBV5-1 and TRBJ2-7, the complete variable domain reads KAGVTQTPRYLIKTRGQQVTLSCSPISGHRSVSWYQQTPGQGLQFLFEYFSETQRNKGNFPGRFSGRQFSNSRSEMNVSTLELGDSALYLCASSLGLAAVKQYFGPGTRLTVT.

The chain couples TRBV7-9 to TRBJ1-2; TRBD1 might be the D (6 bases). Per the germline V gene, CDR1 is SEHNR and CDR2 is FQNEAQ (reference sequence). Trimming removed 4 bases from V and 4 bases from J, with 13 bases in between. This CDR3 contains 14 residues. CDR3 sequence (DNA): TGTGCCAGCAGCTCGAGGGGGAGCGTCTATGGCTACACCTTC. Residues: CASSSRGSVYGYTF.

The chain joins TRBV4-1 to TRBJ2-5, with 10 bases identical to TRBD1. The J segment lost 2 bases and the V segment lost 3 bases, leaving 3 bases of the junction unmatched. This CDR3 has 15 residues. Per germline, CDR1 MGHRA and CDR2 YSYEKL. In nucleotides, the CDR3 is TGCGCCAGCAGCCAGCTGGACAGGGGGCAAGAGACCCAGTACTTC. This translates into CASSQLDRGQETQYF.

This chain joins TRBV27 and TRBJ2-7; 8 nucleotides line up with TRBD2. V was pared by 8 bases and J by 5 bases, with 11 bases of the junction left unmatched. This CDR3 comprises 14 residues. Looked up from germline, CDR1 is MNHEY and CDR2 is SMNVEV (reference sequence). DNA for the CDR3: TGTGCCAGCCCGATGAGCGGGAGCGGGAACGAGCAGTACTTC. Its protein product is CASPMSGSGNEQYF.

This clone has only a few counts. This chain links TRBV2 with TRBJ1-1; D gene uncertain. The germline gives CDR1 SNHLY, CDR2 FYNNEI. Trimming removed 0 bases from V and 6 bases from J, with 2 bases in between. The CDR3 spans 11 residues. As DNA, the CDR3 is TGTGCCAGCAGTGAAGCCTCTGAAGCTTTCTTT. Translated: CASSEASEAFF.

This chain joins TRBV5-1 and TRBJ1-5; D is ambiguous. This CDR3 contains 15 residues. The V gene's germline CDR1 is SGHRS and CDR2 YFSETQ. Deletions cut 0 bases from V and 1 base from J, with 8 bases between. CDR3 nucleotide sequence: TGCGCCAGCAGCTTGGGCGGTTCAAGCAATCAGCCCCAGCATTTT. It is translated as CASSLGGSSNQPQHF.

V and J are TRBV28 and TRBJ2-6; D unclear. The V end was cut by 5 bases, the J end by 3 bases, with 2 bases between. The CDR3 totals 12 residues. Looked up from germline, CDR1 is MDHEN and CDR2 is SYDVKM. The DNA of the CDR3 is TGTGCCAGCAGTCGTGGGGCCAACGTCCTGACTTTC. This sequence encodes CASSRGANVLTF.

J is TRBJ2-7 and V is TRBV5-1; D might be TRBD1 (6 bases). The CDR3 loop spans 12 amino acids. Germline assignment: CDR1 SGHRS and CDR2 YFSETQ. Trimming took off 3 bases at V and 3 bases at J, with 7 bases between the two ends. The chain's CDR3 is CASSSDSYEQYF. The DNA of the CDR3 is TGCGCCAGCAGCTCGGACAGCTACGAGCAGTACTTC.

The rearrangement joins TRBV4-2 to TRBJ2-7, with a possible D match to TRBD2 (5 bases). Germline CDR1 reads LGHNA; CDR2 reads YNFKEQ. V lost 1 base and J 3 bases, leaving 13 bases between the germline ends. CDR3 length: 15 residues. CDR3 amino acids: CASSQAAVPNYEQYF. The CDR3 region has the DNA TGTGCCAGCAGCCAAGCAGCGGTTCCAAACTACGAGCAGTACTTC.

The rearrangement links TRBV7-6 to TRBJ2-1, with D maybe TRBD2 (7 bases). Trimming removed 4 bases at V and 2 bases at J, with 24 bases between. The germline V gene encodes CDR1 SGHVS and CDR2 FNYEAQ. This CDR3 contains 19 residues. The CDR3 sequence is CASSSPGPGEGVAYNEQFF. The CDR3 DNA is TGTGCCAGCAGCTCGCCCGGGCCAGGGGAGGGAGTAGCCTACAATGAGCAGTTCTTC.

The chain carries TRBV30 and TRBJ2-6; D is possibly TRBD2 (6 bases). The germline CDR1 and CDR2 sequences are GTSNPN and SVGIG (reference sequence). The CDR3 has 15 amino acids. V was shortened by 3 bases and J by 0 bases, with 9 bases between the two germline ends. CDR3: CAWSWGLSGANVLTF. As DNA, the CDR3 is TGTGCCTGGAGCTGGGGACTCTCTGGGGCCAACGTCCTGACTTTC.

The chain has TRBV30 and TRBJ2-5, with D possibly TRBD1 on 5 matching bases. This CDR3 comprises 12 residues. Per the germline V gene, CDR1 is GTSNPN and CDR2 is SVGIG (reference sequence). Between the trimmed V and J ends, which lost 2 bases and 5 bases, there was a span of 9 bases. The CDR3 nucleotides are TGTGCCTGGAGTCAGGGTAAGGAGACCCAGTACTTC. This translates into CAWSQGKETQYF.

The rearrangement uses TRBV18 and TRBJ1-2; D unresolved. Trimming pared 5 bases from V and 6 bases from J, leaving 13 bases between. CDR1 is KGHSH and CDR2 is LQKENI in the germline V gene. The CDR3 totals 13 residues. DNA of the CDR3: TGTGCCAGCTCAAGATCAGGAGGTGATGGCTACACCTTC. It yields the protein CASSRSGGDGYTF. The full variable domain, completed using reference TRBV18 and TRBJ1-2, is NAGVMQNPRHLVRRRGQEARLRCSPMKGHSHVYWYRQLPEEGLKFMVYLQKENIIDESGMPKERFSAEFPKEGPSILRIQQVVRGDSAAYFCASSRSGGDGYTFGSGTRLTVV.

The CDR3 DNA reads TGTGCCTCCCGGGGTTATGGCTACACCTTC. Protein sequence: CASRGYGYTF. The rearrangement joins TRBV30 to TRBJ1-2; D is uncertain. This CDR3 is built from 10 residues. Trimming removed 7 bases at V and 5 bases at J, with 8 bases between. In germline, CDR1 is GTSNPN, CDR2 SVGIG (reference sequence).

The rearrangement links TRBV5-1 to TRBJ2-1; 11 bases line up with TRBD1. This CDR3 contains 18 residues. Trimming cost V 4 bases and J 0 bases; bases outside gene matches: 9. Per the germline V gene, CDR1 is SGHRS and CDR2 is YFSETQ. The CDR3 sequence: CASSRPGQGVSSYNEQFF. Here the CDR3 DNA reads TGCGCCAGCAGCAGGCCGGGACAGGGGGTCTCCTCCTACAATGAGCAGTTCTTC.

The chain links TRBV7-9 to TRBJ2-3; TRBD2 might be the D (5 bases). Trimming removed 1 base at V and 2 bases at J, with 10 bases between. Germline V gives CDR1 SEHNR, CDR2 FQNEAQ (reference sequence). The CDR3 covers 15 residues. CDR3 sequence: CASSLVASPTDTQYF. For the CDR3, the DNA is TGTGCCAGCAGCTTAGTAGCTAGCCCCACAGATACGCAGTATTTT.